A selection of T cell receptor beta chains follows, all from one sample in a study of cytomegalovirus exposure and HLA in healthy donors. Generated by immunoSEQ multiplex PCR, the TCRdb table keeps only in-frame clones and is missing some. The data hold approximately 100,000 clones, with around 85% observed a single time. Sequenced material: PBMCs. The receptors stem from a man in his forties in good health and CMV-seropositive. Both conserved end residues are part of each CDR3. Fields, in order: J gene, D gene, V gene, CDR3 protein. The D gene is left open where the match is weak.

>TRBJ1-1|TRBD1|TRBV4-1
CASSPASGTANTEAFF
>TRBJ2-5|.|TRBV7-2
CASSWPPGDEQYF
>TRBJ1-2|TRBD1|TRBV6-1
CASRETGGALGYTF
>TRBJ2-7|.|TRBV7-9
CASSLSHEQYF
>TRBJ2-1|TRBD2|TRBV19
CASSGASGSSYNEQFF
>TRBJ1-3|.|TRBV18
CASSLQDSGNTIYF
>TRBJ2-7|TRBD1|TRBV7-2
CASSPRTGGSYEQYF
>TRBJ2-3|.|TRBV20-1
CSAKYTDTQYF
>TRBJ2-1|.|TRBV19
CASSADRDNEQFF
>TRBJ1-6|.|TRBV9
CASSGYSNSPLHF
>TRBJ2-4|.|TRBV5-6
CASSLDSLAKNIQYF
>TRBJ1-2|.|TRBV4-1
CASSQDWEATFSYTF
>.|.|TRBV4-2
CASSPGDLPYYEQYF
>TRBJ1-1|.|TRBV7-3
CASSSRGGSNTEAFF
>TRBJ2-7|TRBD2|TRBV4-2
CASSPRLAGTSYEQYF
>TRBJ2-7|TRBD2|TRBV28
CASSFGGAYYEQYF
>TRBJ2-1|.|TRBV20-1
CSALSNEQFF
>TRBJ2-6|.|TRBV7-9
CASSPGAGANVLTF
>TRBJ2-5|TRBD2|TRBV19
CASSDGTSGSQTQYF
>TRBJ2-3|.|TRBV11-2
CASSLDRDTQYF
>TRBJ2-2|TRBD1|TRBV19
CASITGVGELFF
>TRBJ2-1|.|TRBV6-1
CASSPDRHGLNEQFF
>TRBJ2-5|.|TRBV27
CASSFSAYEAQYF